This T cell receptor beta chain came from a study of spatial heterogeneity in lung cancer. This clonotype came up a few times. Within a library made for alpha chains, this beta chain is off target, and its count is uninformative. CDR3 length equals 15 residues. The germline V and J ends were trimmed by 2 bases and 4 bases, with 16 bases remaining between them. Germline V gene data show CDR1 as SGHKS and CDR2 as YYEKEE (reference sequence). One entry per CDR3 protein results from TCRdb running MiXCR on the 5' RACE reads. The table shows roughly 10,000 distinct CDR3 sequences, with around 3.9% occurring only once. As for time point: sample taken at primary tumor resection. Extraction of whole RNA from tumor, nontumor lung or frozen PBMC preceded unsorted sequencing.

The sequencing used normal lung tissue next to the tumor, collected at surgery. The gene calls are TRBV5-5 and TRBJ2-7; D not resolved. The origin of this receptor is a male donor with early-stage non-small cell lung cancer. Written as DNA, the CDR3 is TGTGCCAGCAGCTTCCGGGCTTTCAACCCATACGAGCAGTACTTC. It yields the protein CASSFRAFNPYEQYF.